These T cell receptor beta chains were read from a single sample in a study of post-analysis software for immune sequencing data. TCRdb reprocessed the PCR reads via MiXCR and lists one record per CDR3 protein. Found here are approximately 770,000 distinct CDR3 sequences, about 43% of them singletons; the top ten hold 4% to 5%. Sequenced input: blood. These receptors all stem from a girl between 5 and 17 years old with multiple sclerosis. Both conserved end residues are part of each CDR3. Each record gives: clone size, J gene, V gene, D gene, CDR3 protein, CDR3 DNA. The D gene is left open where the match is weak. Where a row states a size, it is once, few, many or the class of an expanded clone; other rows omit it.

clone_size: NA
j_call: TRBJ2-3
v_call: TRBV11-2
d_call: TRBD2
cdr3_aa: CASSLRLAGGPSDTQYF
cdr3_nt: TGTGCCAGCAGCTTAAGGTTAGCGGGAGGGCCTTCAGATACGCAGTATTTT

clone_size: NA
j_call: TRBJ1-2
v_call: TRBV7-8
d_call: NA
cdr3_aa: CASSPTSDNYGYTF
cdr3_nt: TGTGCCAGCAGCCCTACAAGCGATAACTATGGCTACACCTTC

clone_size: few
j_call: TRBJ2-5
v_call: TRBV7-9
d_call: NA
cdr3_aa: CASSGTGFQETQYF
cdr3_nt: TGTGCCAGCAGCGGAACAGGGTTCCAAGAGACCCAGTACTTC

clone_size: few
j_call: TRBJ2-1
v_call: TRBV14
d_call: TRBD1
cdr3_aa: CASRPGQGAWNNEQFF
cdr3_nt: TGTGCCAGCAGACCGGGTCAGGGGGCGTGGAACAATGAGCAGTTCTTC

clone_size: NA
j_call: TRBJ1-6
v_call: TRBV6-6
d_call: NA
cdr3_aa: CASSYSTSGLLNSPLHF
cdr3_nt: TGTGCCAGCAGTTACTCGACTTCCGGACTATTAAATTCACCCCTCCACTTT

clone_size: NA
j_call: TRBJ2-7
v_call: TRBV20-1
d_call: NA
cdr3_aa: CSANAPGSYEQYF
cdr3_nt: TGCAGTGCTAACGCCCCGGGATCCTACGAGCAGTACTTC

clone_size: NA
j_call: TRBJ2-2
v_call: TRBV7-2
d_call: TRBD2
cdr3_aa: CASSLRAGGNGELFF
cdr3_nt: TGTGCCAGCAGCTTACGAGCGGGAGGGAACGGGGAGCTGTTTTTT

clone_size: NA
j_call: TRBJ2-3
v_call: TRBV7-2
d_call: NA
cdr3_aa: CASRTRISTDTQYF
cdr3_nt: TGTGCCAGCAGGACTCGCATAAGCACAGATACGCAGTATTTT

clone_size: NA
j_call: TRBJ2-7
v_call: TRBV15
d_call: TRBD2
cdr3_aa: CATSRETSGLLYEQYF
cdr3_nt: TGTGCCACCAGCAGGGAGACTAGCGGTCTTCTCTACGAGCAGTACTTC

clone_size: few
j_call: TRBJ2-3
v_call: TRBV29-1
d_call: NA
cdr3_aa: CSVAPDRTFTDTQYF
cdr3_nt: TGCAGCGTCGCCCCCGACAGGACCTTCACAGATACGCAGTATTTT

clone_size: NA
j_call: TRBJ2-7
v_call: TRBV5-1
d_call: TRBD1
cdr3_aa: CASSLDRGVTYEQYF
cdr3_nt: TGCGCCAGCAGCTTGGACAGGGGAGTAACCTACGAGCAGTACTTC

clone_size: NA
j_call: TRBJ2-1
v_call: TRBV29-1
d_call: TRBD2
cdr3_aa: CSQIGASGRTYEQFF
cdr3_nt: TGCAGCCAAATTGGGGCCAGCGGGAGAACGTATGAGCAGTTCTTC

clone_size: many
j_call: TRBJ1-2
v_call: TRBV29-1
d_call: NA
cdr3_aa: CSVDLPRDYGYTF
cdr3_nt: TGCAGCGTTGATCTGCCCAGAGACTATGGCTACACCTTC

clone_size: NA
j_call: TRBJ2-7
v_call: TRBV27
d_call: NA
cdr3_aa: CASIQYVDGSSYEQYF
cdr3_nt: TGTGCCAGCATACAATATGTCGACGGAAGCTCCTACGAGCAGTACTTC

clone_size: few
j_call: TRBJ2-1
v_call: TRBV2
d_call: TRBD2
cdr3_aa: CASILAGHNEQFF
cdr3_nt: TGTGCCAGCATACTAGCGGGGCACAATGAGCAGTTCTTC

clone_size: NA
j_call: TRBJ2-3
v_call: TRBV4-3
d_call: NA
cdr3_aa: CASSQDPIREDTQYF
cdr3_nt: TGCGCCAGCAGCCAAGATCCCATCAGGGAAGATACGCAGTATTTT

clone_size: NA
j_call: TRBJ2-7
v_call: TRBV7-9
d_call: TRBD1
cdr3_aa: CASSYGQGPRGHEQYF
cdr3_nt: TGTGCCAGCAGCTACGGACAGGGGCCAAGGGGGCACGAGCAGTACTTC

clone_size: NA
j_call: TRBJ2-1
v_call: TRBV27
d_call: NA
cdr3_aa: CASSLQTPPNEQFF
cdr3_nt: TGTGCCAGCAGTCTCCAAACCCCCCCCAATGAGCAGTTCTTC

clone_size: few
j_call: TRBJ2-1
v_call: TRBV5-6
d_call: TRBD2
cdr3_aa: CASSFPGLATYNEQFF
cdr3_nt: TGTGCCAGCAGCTTCCCGGGACTAGCGACTTACAATGAGCAGTTCTTC

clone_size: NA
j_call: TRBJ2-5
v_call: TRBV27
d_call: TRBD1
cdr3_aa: CASSLRGQGDQETQYF
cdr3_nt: TGTGCCAGCAGTTTAAGGGGACAGGGGGACCAAGAGACCCAGTACTTC

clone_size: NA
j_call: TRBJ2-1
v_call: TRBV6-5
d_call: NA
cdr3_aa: CASSGGLHNEQFF
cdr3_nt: TGTGCCAGCAGTGGGGGACTCCACAATGAGCAGTTCTTC

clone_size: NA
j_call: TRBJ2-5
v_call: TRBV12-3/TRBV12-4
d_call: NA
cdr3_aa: CASSFQDQETQYF
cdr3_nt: TGTGCCAGCAGTTTTCAGGACCAAGAGACCCAGTACTTC

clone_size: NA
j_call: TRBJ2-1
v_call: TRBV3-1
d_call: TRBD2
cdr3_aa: CASSPKEASGSRHEQFF
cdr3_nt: TGTGCCAGCAGCCCCAAGGAAGCTAGCGGGAGTAGGCATGAGCAGTTCTTC

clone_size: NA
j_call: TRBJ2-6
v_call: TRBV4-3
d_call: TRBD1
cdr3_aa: CASSQVFAGQGSGANVLTF
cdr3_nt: TGCGCCAGCAGCCAAGTCTTCGCGGGACAGGGGTCTGGGGCCAACGTCCTGACTTTC